This T cell receptor beta chain was recovered during a study of cytomegalovirus exposure and HLA in healthy donors. Study summary: Some 77 million unique TCRs from HLA-typed donors were held in an early release of data. Study results and limitations: Most subjects had HLA-A and HLA-B alleles reportedly predicted accurately by TCR beta sequences. In an earlier analysis, in some 500 donors, most V segments appeared productive either ~87% or ~30% of the time.

A word on this clone: Antigen: not known.

This CDR3 has 13 amino acids. Trimming removed 10 bases from V and 2 bases from J, with 15 bases in between. Germline values: CDR1 MNHEY, CDR2 SVGAGI. The PCR employed 60 Vbeta primers together with 13 Jbeta primers. Profiled with immunoSEQ multiplex PCR; TCRdb holds only in-frame clones, not every one. The sample records 70,000 to 90,000 clones, roughly 70% being singletons. The sample taken for sequencing was PBMCs. The clonotype was recovered from a man aged 55-75 years in good health and CMV-seropositive. The V and J genes are TRBV6-5 and TRBJ2-7; D remains unclear. The CDR3 region is CANPLHVAYEQYF. Written as DNA, the CDR3 is TGTGCCAACCCACTACATGTGGCCTACGAGCAGTACTTC.